These T cell receptor beta chains were read from a single sample in a study of technical replicates of blood from a handful of donors. TCRdb's table, derived via immunoSEQ multiplex PCR, lists solely in-frame clones and lacks some. Among about 88,000 clones listed, around 94% were seen once. What was sequenced was T cells isolated from PBMCs. Receptors originate from a human donor in good health. CDR3s include the opening cysteine and the closing phenylalanine or tryptophan. The D gene is left open where the match is weak. Clone size, where shown, is once, few, many, or a class for clones that have expanded.

V gene	D gene	J gene	clone size	CDR3 DNA	CDR3 protein
TRBV7-9	TRBD2	TRBJ2-7	.	TGTGCCAGCAGCCACGAATATATAGCGGGGGGCTACGAGCAGTACTTC	CASSHEYIAGGYEQYF
TRBV2	TRBD1	TRBJ1-1	.	TGTGCCAGCCTTGGGACAGCGAACACTGAAGCTTTCTTT	CASLGTANTEAFF
TRBV6-1	TRBD1	TRBJ1-2	.	TGTGCCAGCAGCGAAAAAACCACGGGACAGGGCCGGTCAGAGTATGGCTACACCTTC	CASSEKTTGQGRSEYGYTF
TRBV19	.	TRBJ1-1	.	TGTGCCAGTAGTATAGCACTGGGGGGGAACACTGAAGCTTTCTTT	CASSIALGGNTEAFF
TRBV6-1	.	TRBJ1-1	.	TGTGCCAGCCGGACGGCAGCCGGGGACACTGAAGCTTTCTTT	CASRTAAGDTEAFF
TRBV5-4	TRBD2	TRBJ2-2	.	TGTGCCAGCAGCTCCCCGGGGAGGGCTGGCGGGGAGCTGTTTTTT	CASSSPGRAGGELFF
TRBV27	TRBD2	TRBJ2-3	.	TGTGCCAGCAGTCAACCGACTAGCGGGCACACAGATACGCAGTATTTT	CASSQPTSGHTDTQYF
TRBV9	TRBD1	TRBJ2-1	.	TGTGCCAGCTCCTCAAGGGGACAGGGGCGGGATGAGCAGTTCTTC	CASSSRGQGRDEQFF
TRBV7-6	.	TRBJ1-4	.	TGTGCCAGCAGCTCCACAGGTTACAGAAATGAAAAACTGTTTTTT	CASSSTGYRNEKLFF
TRBV5-1	.	TRBJ2-1	.	TGCGCCAGCAGCCTAGAGTCGAGTGAGCAGTTCTTC	CASSLESSEQFF
TRBV5-5	TRBD1	TRBJ1-2	.	TGTGCCAGCAGCTTCCGGGACAGCTCGAACTATGGCTACACCTTC	CASSFRDSSNYGYTF
TRBV11-3	.	TRBJ1-1	.	TGTGCCAGCAGCTTACGGACAGTCACTGAAGCTTTCTTT	CASSLRTVTEAFF
TRBV11-3	.	TRBJ1-2	.	TGTGCCAGCAGTCACCCGTCAGGGCGCGGCTACACCTTC	CASSHPSGRGYTF
TRBV4-1	TRBD1	TRBJ2-7	.	TGCGCCAGCAGCCCGGACAGGGGGGAGGACGAGCAGTACTTC	CASSPDRGEDEQYF
TRBV7-2	TRBD1	TRBJ1-5	.	TGTGCCAGCAGCCCGGGACAGGGTTATCAGCCCCAGCATTTT	CASSPGQGYQPQHF
TRBV28	.	TRBJ1-1	.	TGTGCCAGCAGCCGGGGGACTGAAGCTTTCTTT	CASSRGTEAFF
TRBV18	TRBD1	TRBJ1-1	.	TGTGCCAGCTCAGAAGACAGGGGGAACGCTTTCTTT	CASSEDRGNAFF
TRBV19	TRBD2	TRBJ2-1	.	TGTGCCAGTAGTAGGCTAGCGGCCTCCTACAATGAGCAGTTCTTC	CASSRLAASYNEQFF
TRBV6-6	TRBD1	TRBJ2-1	.	TGTGCCAGCAGAGCTCGGGACAGCTACAATGAGCAGTTCTTC	CASRARDSYNEQFF
TRBV6-1	TRBD1	TRBJ2-2	.	TGTGCCAGCAGTGAAGGGACAGGGAGAACCGGGGAGCTGTTTTTT	CASSEGTGRTGELFF
TRBV2	TRBD2	TRBJ2-1	.	TGTGCCAGCAGTAATCCGGGACTAGGGCCCAACAATGAGCAGTTCTTC	CASSNPGLGPNNEQFF
TRBV30	.	TRBJ1-1	.	TGTGCCTGGAGCCCTGGAGTTAACACTGAAGCTTTCTTT	CAWSPGVNTEAFF
TRBV27	TRBD2	TRBJ2-7	.	TGTGCCAGCAGGGCTAGCGGGTCCTACGAGCAGTACTTC	CASRASGSYEQYF
TRBV28	.	TRBJ2-4	.	TGTGCCAGCAGTTCCCGCTATACAGGGTTCGAAAACATTCAGTACTTC	CASSSRYTGFENIQYF
TRBV6-9	TRBD2	TRBJ2-3	once	TGTGCCAATCCTAGCGGTCCCACAGATACGCAGTATTTT	CANPSGPTDTQYF
TRBV18	.	TRBJ2-7	.	TGTGCCAGCTCACCACAGGGAGGTAGGGAGCAGTACTTC	CASSPQGGREQYF
TRBV5-6	TRBD2	TRBJ2-7	.	TGTGCCAGCAGCCGATGGGGACTAGCGGGCCCGAGCTCCTACGAGCAGTACTTC	CASSRWGLAGPSSYEQYF
TRBV5-1	.	TRBJ2-1	.	TGCGCCAGCAGCTTAAGTCAGGGGCTATACAATGAGCAGTTCTTC	CASSLSQGLYNEQFF
TRBV6-1	.	TRBJ2-3	.	TGTGCCAGCAGTGAAGTTATCAAGGGGACAGATACGCAGTATTTT	CASSEVIKGTDTQYF
TRBV4-1	.	TRBJ2-1	.	TGCGCCAGCAGCCAGGCGGGCGGGTACAATGAGCAGTTCTTC	CASSQAGGYNEQFF
TRBV7-9	TRBD2	TRBJ2-3	.	TGTGCCAGCAGCTTAAGCGGGGTAGAGGACACAGATACGCAGTATTTT	CASSLSGVEDTDTQYF
TRBV5-1	.	TRBJ2-5	.	TGCGCCAGCAGTTTACAGGGTAGATTTCAAGAGACCCAGTACTTC	CASSLQGRFQETQYF
TRBV5-4	TRBD2	TRBJ2-2	.	TGTGCCAGCAGCTTCGGCGGGAGGGCCGGAACCGGGGAGCTGTTTTTT	CASSFGGRAGTGELFF
TRBV27	.	TRBJ1-3	.	TGTGCCAGCAGTTATCAGGGGCCTTACTCTGGAAACACCATATATTTT	CASSYQGPYSGNTIYF
TRBV28	.	TRBJ2-7	.	TGTGCCAGCAGCGCCCACAGCGGAGACTACGAGCAGTACTTC	CASSAHSGDYEQYF
TRBV11-2	.	TRBJ2-1	.	TGTGCCAGCAGCTTAGGAGGCGGTAACCTCTTCAATGAGCAGTTCTTC	CASSLGGGNLFNEQFF